The T cell receptor (beta chain) under discussion was sequenced for a study of T-cell reconstitution after alpha-beta-depleted transplantation in children. The table lists this clonotype with many counts. Its specificity is unknown. The V gene's germline CDR1 is MNHEY and CDR2 SMNVEV (reference sequence). CDR3 length: 11 residues. Between the trimmed V and J ends, which lost 5 bases and 4 bases, there was a span of 6 bases. Unique molecular identifiers were used in preparing the TCRbeta library. One entry per CDR3 protein, called by TCRdb with MiXCR from the PCR reads. This table has roughly 300,000 distinct CDR3 sequences, about 9.9% appearing once. Study outcomes and limitations: By one year post-transplant, T-cell counts and diversity largely arose from T cells that were newly produced.

This chain links TRBV27 with TRBJ2-7; D unclear. The sequence was obtained from a male patient under 10 years old who had a stem cell transplant for chronic granulomatous disease, so the T cells may come from the graft donor. Sequencing was performed on peripheral blood, taken 180 days after TCRalphabeta/CD19-depleted stem cell transplant. The CDR3 loop is CASSLPYEQYF. The CDR3 DNA follows: TGTGCCAGCAGTCTCCCATACGAGCAGTACTTC.